The rows below give T cell receptor beta chains drawn from one sample of a study of graft-versus-host responses after intestinal transplantation. Some clones are missing from TCRdb's copy, which holds only in-frame ones; the method was immunoSEQ multiplex PCR. The sample has 20,000 to 25,000 clones, 50% to 60% seen once. Sequenced material: alloreactive CD4+ T cells from a mixed lymphocyte reaction culture, taken before intestinal transplant. These receptors originate from a human patient who received an intestinal transplant. Both conserved end residues are part of each CDR3. D genes are given only for firm matches. Not every row has a clone size; where given, it reads once, few, many or a size class.

D gene,CDR3 length,V gene,clone size,J gene,CDR3 DNA,CDR3 protein
-,16,TRBV6-6,-,TRBJ2-1,TGTGCCAGCAGTTACTCGGCGGGGAGCTCCTACAATGAGCAGTTCTTC,CASSYSAGSSYNEQFF
-,15,TRBV19,-,TRBJ2-6,TGTGCCAGTAGACCCAGGGGCTCTGGGGCCAACGTCCTGACTTTC,CASRPRGSGANVLTF
-,15,TRBV7-8,-,TRBJ1-2,TGTGCCAGCAGCCGAGTCAAGGGGGAGGGGGATGGCTACACCTTC,CASSRVKGEGDGYTF
TRBD1,14,TRBV7-2,few,TRBJ1-2,TGTGCCAGCAGCCCCCGGACAGGGAGCTATGGCTACACCTTC,CASSPRTGSYGYTF
TRBD1,13,TRBV6-6,-,TRBJ2-4,TGTGCCAGCAGTCCGCCGGGACAGAGTATTCAGTACTTC,CASSPPGQSIQYF
TRBD1,13,TRBV10-2,-,TRBJ2-7,TGCGCCAGCAGTGAACAGGGGGGCCTTGAGCAGTACTTC,CASSEQGGLEQYF
-,13,TRBV27,-,TRBJ1-2,TGTGCCAGCAGTTTCAGGGGATGGGATGGCTACACCTTC,CASSFRGWDGYTF
-,13,TRBV19,-,TRBJ1-3,TGTGCCAGTAGGACTGGGTCTGGAAACACCATATATTTT,CASRTGSGNTIYF
TRBD1,13,TRBV5-1,few,TRBJ2-3,TGCGCCAGCGGGACAGGGGGCACCGATACGCAGTATTTT,CASGTGGTDTQYF
-,13,TRBV5-1,few,TRBJ2-1,TGCGCCAGCAGCCTATTACGAGAGTACGAGCAGTTCTTC,CASSLLREYEQFF
TRBD1,13,TRBV6-1,-,TRBJ1-2,TGTGCCAGCCCGGGACAGGGCAACTATGGCTACACCTTC,CASPGQGNYGYTF
TRBD2,18,TRBV29-1,-,TRBJ2-6,TGCAGCGTTTGTTGGGGACTAGCCATACAAAGTCGGGCCAACGTCCTGACTTTC,CSVCWGLAIQSRANVLTF
-,15,TRBV7-8,-,TRBJ1-2,TGTGCCAGCAGCTTAAGGACAGCACCTAACTATGGCTACACCTTC,CASSLRTAPNYGYTF
-,13,TRBV5-1,-,TRBJ2-1,TGCGCCAGCAGCTTCGGTAATGACAATGAGCAGTTCTTC,CASSFGNDNEQFF
-,15,TRBV28,once,TRBJ1-1,TGTGCCAGCAGTTTATCTTACAGGGCTAACACTGAAGCTTTCTTT,CASSLSYRANTEAFF
-,12,TRBV30,-,TRBJ1-3,TGTGCCTGGAAAGCCTCTGGAAACACCATATATTTT,CAWKASGNTIYF
TRBD2,16,TRBV5-6,-,TRBJ2-5,TGTGCCAGCAGCTTGGTATACGGGAGGTTTTGGGAGACCCAGTACTTC,CASSLVYGRFWETQYF
TRBD2,16,TRBV5-8,-,TRBJ2-3,TGTGCCAGCAGCCCTCGGACTAGCGGGGGGACAGATACGCAGTATTTT,CASSPRTSGGTDTQYF
TRBD1,15,TRBV5-5,-,TRBJ1-4,TGTGCCAGCAGCTTCCCAAGGACAGGGGATGAAAAACTGTTTTTT,CASSFPRTGDEKLFF
TRBD2,13,TRBV6-1,-,TRBJ2-7,TGTGCCAGCAGTTGGGGACTAGCTGGCGAGCAGTACTTC,CASSWGLAGEQYF
-,13,TRBV19,-,TRBJ1-3,TGTGCCAGTAGTATCAGGGCTGGAAACACCATATATTTT,CASSIRAGNTIYF
-,15,TRBV18,few,TRBJ2-7,TGTGCCAGCTCAAGTGTTGGGACTCCTCCCTACGAGCAGTACTTC,CASSSVGTPPYEQYF
-,17,TRBV6-1,once,TRBJ2-7,TGTGCCAGCAGTGAGGTCAGGGGTCTAGCAGGGACCTACGAGCAGTACTTC,CASSEVRGLAGTYEQYF
TRBD2,15,TRBV5-1,-,TRBJ2-7,TGCGCCAGCAGCCCCGGGGGGACTACCCATTACGAGCAGTACTTC,CASSPGGTTHYEQYF
TRBD1,14,TRBV7-2,few,TRBJ2-7,TGTGCCAGCAGCTTGGACAGGGGGCGTTACGAGCAGTACTTC,CASSLDRGRYEQYF
-,15,TRBV7-2,few,TRBJ1-2,TGTGCCAGCAGCTTAGGATGGGCTACGCTCTATGGCTACACCTTC,CASSLGWATLYGYTF
TRBD2,15,TRBV5-4,-,TRBJ2-1,TGTGCCAGCAGTTCGAGCGGGAGGGCCAGGAATGAGCAGTTCTTC,CASSSSGRARNEQFF
-,14,TRBV5-4,medium-sized,TRBJ2-7,TGTGCCAGCGGGGGCCTTCGGACCTCCTACGAGCAGTACTTC,CASGGLRTSYEQYF
-,14,TRBV10-3,-,TRBJ1-2,TGTGCCATCAGTGAGTCCGGGGGATCGGGTGGCTACACCTTC,CAISESGGSGGYTF
-,12,TRBV10-3,few,TRBJ2-3,TGTGCCACGGAGGGACTTACAGATACGCAGTATTTT,CATEGLTDTQYF
TRBD1,15,TRBV6-5,few,TRBJ1-2,TGTGCCAGCAGTTATTTATGGGGACAGGGGCATGGCTACACCTTC,CASSYLWGQGHGYTF
TRBD2,15,TRBV6-1,-,TRBJ2-5,TGTGCCAGCACCTGGACTAGCGGGGGGTACGAGACCCAGTACTTC,CASTWTSGGYETQYF
TRBD1,15,TRBV19,-,TRBJ1-2,TGTGCCAGTAGGGAAACGAACAGGGGTGGTTATGGCTACACCTTC,CASRETNRGGYGYTF
TRBD1,14,TRBV6-5,few,TRBJ1-2,TGTGCCAGCAGTTGGCCGGGACAGGGTGTTGGCTACACCTTC,CASSWPGQGVGYTF
-,12,TRBV6-6,few,TRBJ2-7,TGTGCCAGCACTGGAGTCATTTACGAGCAGTACTTC,CASTGVIYEQYF
-,16,TRBV7-9,few,TRBJ2-5,TGTGCCAGCAGCCCCTTCCCCCTGGCTCTCGGGGAGACCCAGTACTTC,CASSPFPLALGETQYF
TRBD1,15,TRBV7-2,-,TRBJ1-5,TGTGCCAGCAGCTTAAGGACAGGGGGGGGTCAGCCCCAGCATTTT,CASSLRTGGGQPQHF
-,15,TRBV19,-,TRBJ1-2,TGTGCCACCACTTCCGGACACCTTTCTAACTATGGCTACACCTTC,CATTSGHLSNYGYTF
TRBD2,15,TRBV28,-,TRBJ2-7,TGTGCCAGCAGCGGCGGGAGGGCCCCTTCCTACGAGCAGTACTTC,CASSGGRAPSYEQYF
TRBD1,11,TRBV7-9,-,TRBJ2-7,TGTGCCACCGGACAGGGGATCGAGCAGTACTTC,CATGQGIEQYF
TRBD2,15,TRBV2,-,TRBJ2-5,TGTGCCAGCAGTAACCTAGCGGGAGGACTTGGGACCCAGTACTTC,CASSNLAGGLGTQYF
TRBD1,17,TRBV7-2,-,TRBJ1-3,TGTGCCAGCAGCCCCGGACAGGGAAGGTGGTCTGGAAACACCATATATTTT,CASSPGQGRWSGNTIYF
-,17,TRBV27,-,TRBJ1-2,TGTGCCAGCAGTCCGTCTATTGGTAGGGGCCCTAACTATGGCTACACCTTC,CASSPSIGRGPNYGYTF
-,14,TRBV27,-,TRBJ2-7,TGTGCCAGCAGTTTATCTCAGGGTAGAAACGAGCAGTACTTC,CASSLSQGRNEQYF
TRBD1,13,TRBV5-4,-,TRBJ1-2,TGTGCCAGCAGTCTGGACAGGGCTCATGGCTACACCTTC,CASSLDRAHGYTF
-,14,TRBV6-5,-,TRBJ2-5,TGTGCCAGCGCAGTGTGGGGGCGGATGGAGACCCAGTACTTC,CASAVWGRMETQYF
TRBD2,15,TRBV6-5,few,TRBJ2-3,TGTGCCAGTTTAAAGGGGACTAGCGGCACAGATACGCAGTATTTT,CASLKGTSGTDTQYF
-,16,TRBV4-2,few,TRBJ2-5,TGTGCCAGCAGCCAAGTTATGGGCCAAGCCGCAGAGACCCAGTACTTC,CASSQVMGQAAETQYF
-,15,TRBV19,-,TRBJ2-7,TGTGCCAGTAGGACGAACGTCGGCGGGGGCCACGAGCAGTACTTC,CASRTNVGGGHEQYF
TRBD1,13,TRBV7-2,-,TRBJ1-2,TGTGCCAGCAGACCGACAGGGGGCCATGGCTACACCTTC,CASRPTGGHGYTF
TRBD2,16,TRBV6-7,-,TRBJ2-3,TGTGCCAGCAGTTACACATATAGCGGGCGCACAGATACGCAGTATTTT,CASSYTYSGRTDTQYF
TRBD1,13,TRBV6-6,-,TRBJ1-1,TGTGCCAGCACTACTGGACAGGGCAGGGAAGCTTTCTTT,CASTTGQGREAFF
TRBD1,14,TRBV18,-,TRBJ1-2,TGTGCCAGCTCACCGGACAGGGTGGCGCATGGCTACACCTTC,CASSPDRVAHGYTF